The entry below describes one T cell receptor (beta chain). The target antigen is unknown. cDNA prepared by RNA extraction and subsequent reverse transcription served as the template for sequencing. Sequencing used immunoSEQ multiplex PCR; TCRdb keeps in-frame clones, though not all of them. The profile shows about 200,000 clones, about 56% of them singletons. CDR1 MNHEY and CDR2 SVGAGI come from the germline V gene. V lost 11 bases and J 7 bases, leaving 20 bases between the germline ends. The CDR3 consists of 14 residues. This specimen belongs to a study of CD8+ T cells in alopecia areata. Study-wide points: Clonality was higher in lesional than normal scalp, especially in alopecia totalis/universalis. Sequencing of scalp tissue also captures the resident alphabeta T cells of normal skin. Although TCR sharing was seen in mice, sharing across patients was less clear, possibly for HLA-related reasons.

The authors sorted CD4+ and CD8+ T cells from PBMCs. The sample taken for sequencing was CD8+ T cells sorted from blood. This TCR was recovered from a human donor in good health. The J gene is TRBJ2-2, the V gene TRBV6-5; D may correspond to TRBD1 or TRBD2 (6 bases each). This CDR3 is CAARGTDGSGELFF. For the CDR3, the DNA is TGTGCCGCGAGGGGGACTGACGGAAGCGGGGAGCTGTTTTTT.